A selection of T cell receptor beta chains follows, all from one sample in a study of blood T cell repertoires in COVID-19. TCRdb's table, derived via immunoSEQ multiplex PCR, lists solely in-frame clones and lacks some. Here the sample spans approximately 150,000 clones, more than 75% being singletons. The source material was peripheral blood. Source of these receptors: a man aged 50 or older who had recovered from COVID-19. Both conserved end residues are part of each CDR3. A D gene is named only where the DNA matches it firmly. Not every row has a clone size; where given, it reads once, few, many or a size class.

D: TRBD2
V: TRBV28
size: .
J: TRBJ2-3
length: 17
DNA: TGTGCCAGCAGTTTAGGGACTAGCGGAACCTTCACAGATACGCAGTATTTT
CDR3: CASSLGTSGTFTDTQYF

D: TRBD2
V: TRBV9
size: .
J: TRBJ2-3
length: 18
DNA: TGTGCCAGCAGCGTCCCCCGACTAGCGGGGGCGAGCACAGATACGCAGTATTTT
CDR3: CASSVPRLAGASTDTQYF

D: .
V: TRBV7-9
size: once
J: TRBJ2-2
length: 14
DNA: TGTGCCAGCACCATCTCGGGGGGCGCCGGGGAGCTGTTTTTT
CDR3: CASTISGGAGELFF

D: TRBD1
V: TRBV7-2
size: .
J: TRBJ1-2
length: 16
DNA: TGTGCCAGCAGGCCCGGGACAGGGCTTCGCACTAGCGGCTACACCTTC
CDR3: CASRPGTGLRTSGYTF

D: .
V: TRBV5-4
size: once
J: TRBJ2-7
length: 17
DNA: TGTGCCAGCAGCTTGGGGTCCAGGGGCACTGGGGACTACGAGCAGTACTTC
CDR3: CASSLGSRGTGDYEQYF

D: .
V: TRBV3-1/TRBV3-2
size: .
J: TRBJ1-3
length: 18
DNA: TGTGCCAGCAGCCCTTTCTACGCACAGGGTGAATCTGGAAACACCATATATTTT
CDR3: CASSPFYAQGESGNTIYF

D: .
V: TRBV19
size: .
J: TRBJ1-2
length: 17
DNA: TGTGCCAGTAGTATAGATCCAGTCAGGGGAGCATCCTATGGCTACACCTTC
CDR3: CASSIDPVRGASYGYTF

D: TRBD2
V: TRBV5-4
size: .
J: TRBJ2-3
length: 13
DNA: TGTGCCAGCAGCAAGCGGGAGCTAGATACGCAGTATTTT
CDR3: CASSKRELDTQYF

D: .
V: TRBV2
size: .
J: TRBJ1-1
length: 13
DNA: TGTGCCAGCGGAGTCTTCAGGGACACTGAAGCTTTCTTT
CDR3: CASGVFRDTEAFF

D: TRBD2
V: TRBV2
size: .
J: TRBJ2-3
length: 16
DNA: TGTGCCAGCAAGTCCACCGCGGGAGGGCAGATAGATACGCAGTATTTT
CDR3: CASKSTAGGQIDTQYF

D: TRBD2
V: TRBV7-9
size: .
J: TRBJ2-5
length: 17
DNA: TGTGCCAGCATGGGGACTAGCGGGAGGGCAATCCAAGAGACCCAGTACTTC
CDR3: CASMGTSGRAIQETQYF

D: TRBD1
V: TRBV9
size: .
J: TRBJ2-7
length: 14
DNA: TGTGCCAGCAGCGTAGGGGGGACAGCCTACGAGCAGTACTTC
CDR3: CASSVGGTAYEQYF

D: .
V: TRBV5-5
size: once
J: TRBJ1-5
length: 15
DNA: TGTGCCAGCAGCTTGGGGACAGAATCCAATCAGCCCCAGCATTTT
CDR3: CASSLGTESNQPQHF

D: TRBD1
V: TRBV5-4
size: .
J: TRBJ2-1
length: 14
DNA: TGTGCCAGCAGCCGAGATACAGGGGCTGGTGAGCAGTTCTTC
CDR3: CASSRDTGAGEQFF

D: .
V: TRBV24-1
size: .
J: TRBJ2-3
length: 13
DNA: TGTGCCACCAGTGATCCTGTAATGGATACGCAGTATTTT
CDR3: CATSDPVMDTQYF

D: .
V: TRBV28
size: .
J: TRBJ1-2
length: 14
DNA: TGTGCCAGCAGTTTCTCCAGGGCACTGTATGGCTACACCTTC
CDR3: CASSFSRALYGYTF